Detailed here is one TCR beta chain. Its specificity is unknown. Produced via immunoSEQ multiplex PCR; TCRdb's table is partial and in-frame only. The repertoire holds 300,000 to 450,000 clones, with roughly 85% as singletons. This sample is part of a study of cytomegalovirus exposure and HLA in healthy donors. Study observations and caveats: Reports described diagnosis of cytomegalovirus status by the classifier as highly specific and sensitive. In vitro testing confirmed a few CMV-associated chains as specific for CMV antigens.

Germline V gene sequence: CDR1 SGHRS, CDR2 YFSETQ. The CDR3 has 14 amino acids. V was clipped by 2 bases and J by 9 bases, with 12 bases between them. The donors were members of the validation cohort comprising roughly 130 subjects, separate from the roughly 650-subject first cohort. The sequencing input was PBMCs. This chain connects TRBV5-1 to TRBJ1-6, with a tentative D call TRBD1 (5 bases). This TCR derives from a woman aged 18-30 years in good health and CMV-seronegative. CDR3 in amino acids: CASSFRGSSSPLHF. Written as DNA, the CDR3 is TGCGCCAGCAGCTTTCGGGGGAGCTCTTCACCCCTCCACTTT.